The next 18 T cell receptor beta chains were all read from a single sample in a study of spatial heterogeneity in lung cancer (dated by TCRdb to about 2019). Study-level results and caveats: A correlation was observed between the number of expanded intratumoral alpha and beta TCRs and the tumor nonsynonymous mutation count.

The meaning of the sample's time point label: sample taken at primary tumor resection. No antigen has been identified for these receptors. The method was 5' RACE. The sequencer listed for this sample is NextSeq 500. TCRdb reprocessing: public reads trimmed at Q25 with fastp, clones called with MiXCR, in-frame beta chains kept. For every CDR3 protein sequence, its rows merge into one entry that carries the most common genes and DNA. The sample contains about 6,000 distinct CDR3 sequences, roughly a tenth of them found a single time. The ten largest account for 25% of the sample. The sample in question was lung tumor tissue, obtained at surgery. Every receptor here comes from a female donor with early-stage non-small cell lung cancer.

This clonotype has ten or more counts. The gene calls are TRBV7-2 and TRBJ2-3; D not certain. Germline CDR1 SGHTA, CDR2 FQGNSA. The CDR3 has 13 residues. V dropped 1 base and J dropped 10 bases, with 12 bases sitting between them. CDR3 nucleotides: TGTGCCAGCAGCTTAGGTGGATCTACGGCGCAGTATTTT. Translated: CASSLGGSTAQYF.

This clonotype is judged medium-sized. The rearrangement uses TRBV7-9 and TRBJ1-1; 8 nucleotides align to TRBD1. After removal of 5 bases from V and 4 bases from J, the junction contained 6 bases not matched to a gene. In germline, CDR1 is SEHNR, CDR2 FQNEAQ (reference sequence). The CDR3 length is 14 residues. In DNA form, the CDR3 reads TGTGCCAGCAGCCGTAACACAGGGGGCACTGAAGCTTTCTTT. Residues: CASSRNTGGTEAFF. Using reference TRBV7-9 and TRBJ1-1 for the parts outside the CDR3, the full variable domain is DTGVSQNPRHKITKRGQNVTFRCDPISEHNRLYWYRQTLGQGPEFLTYFQNEAQLEKSRLLSDRFSAERPKGSFSTLEIQRTEQGDSAMYLCASSRNTGGTEAFFGQGTRLTVV.

Sample share makes this clonotype medium-sized. The chain has TRBV20-1 and TRBJ2-5; 15 nucleotides agree with TRBD2. V trimming: 5 bases; J trimming: 5 bases; junction bases outside the gene matches: 9. Per the germline V gene, CDR1 is DFQATT and CDR2 is SNEGSKA (reference sequence). CDR3 length: 16 residues. The CDR3 protein is CSAYTGTSGGLETQYF. CDR3 DNA: TGCAGTGCTTACACCGGGACTAGCGGGGGGCTGGAGACCCAGTACTTC.

In its sample, this clonotype was seen many times. The chain is built from TRBV4-1 and TRBJ1-6; no clear D. The V end lost 0 bases, the J end lost 9 bases, and 15 bases lay between the germline ends. Germline assignment: CDR1 MGHRA and CDR2 YSYEKL. The CDR3 has 16 amino acids. The CDR3 region has the DNA TGCGCCAGCAGCCAAGAACTACTGGCAGAGGGTTCACCCCTCCACTTT. Encoded protein: CASSQELLAEGSPLHF.

The gene calls are TRBV7-8 and TRBJ2-3; TRBD2 agrees at 14 bases. The CDR3 spans 17 residues. J lost 6 bases, V lost 5 bases, and 10 bases had no gene match. The germline CDR1 and CDR2 sequences are SGHVS and FQNEAQ. The CDR3 region has the DNA TGTGCCAGCAGCCGTGCCAGTGGGACTAGCGGGGGTGATACGCAGTATTTT. It is translated as CASSRASGTSGGDTQYF.

The chain recombines TRBV6-2 or TRBV6-3 with TRBJ2-3; TRBD2 agrees at 10 bases. With V trimmed by 6 bases and J by 2 bases, 8 bases remained unmatched. The CDR3 runs 16 residues. Germline CDR1 is MNHEY and CDR2 is SVGEGT. CDR3 loop: CASSHKGTSVTDTQYF. DNA for the CDR3: TGTGCCAGCAGCCACAAAGGGACTAGCGTCACAGATACGCAGTATTTT.

About this clonotype: It may be a read error: a sequence one base away is much more abundant. The chain uses TRBV5-4 and TRBJ2-7, with a tentative D call TRBD1 (8 bases). The length of the CDR3 is 13 residues. The germline CDR1 and CDR2 sequences are SGHNT and YYREEE (reference sequence). Here the CDR3 reads CVSNTGGAREQYF. The CDR3, as DNA: TGTGTCAGCAACACAGGGGGGGCCAGGGAGCAGTACTTC.

This clonotype was counted many times. The chain links TRBV29-1 to TRBJ1-1; unclear D gene. Per the germline V gene, CDR1 is SQVTM and CDR2 is ANQGSEA. V lost 2 bases and J lost 5, with 6 bases in between. The CDR3 spans 11 residues. The CDR3 DNA sequence: TGCAGCGTTGAATCGGGAACTGAAGCTTTCTTT. Translation: CSVESGTEAFF.

This clonotype has more than one count but fewer than ten. This chain joins TRBV7-2 and TRBJ2-2, with TRBD1 as a possible D gene (5 bases). CDR1 is SGHTA and CDR2 is FQGNSA in the germline V gene. The V and J ends lost 3 bases and 4 bases respectively, with 15 bases between them. This CDR3 is 16 amino acids long. CDR3: CASSFLGLPATGELFF. The CDR3 DNA reads as TGTGCCAGCAGCTTCCTGGGGCTACCTGCCACCGGGGAGCTGTTTTTT.

This clonotype was counted ten times or more. The chain uses TRBV3-1 and TRBJ2-2; D might be TRBD1 (6 bases). Germline CDR1 and CDR2: LGHDT and YNNKEL (reference sequence). The CDR3 runs 15 residues. V lost 1 base and J 3 bases, leaving 9 bases between the germline ends. The CDR3 nucleotides are TGTGCCAGCAGCCAAGTCCAGGGGTACACCGGGGAGCTGTTTTTT. Amino acid sequence: CASSQVQGYTGELFF.

This clonotype is labeled medium-sized (0.01 to 0.1%). V gene TRBV4-1 combines with J gene TRBJ2-3; 10 nucleotides align to TRBD2. Germline lookup yields CDR1 MGHRA and CDR2 YSYEKL. With V trimmed by 2 bases and J by 1 base, 3 bases remained unmatched. There are 16 residues in the CDR3. DNA for the CDR3: TGCGCCAGCAGCCAAATCGGGACTAGCGGCACAGATACGCAGTATTTT. It specifies CASSQIGTSGTDTQYF.

This clonotype has just a few counts. The V gene is TRBV28, the J gene TRBJ2-2; D remains unclear. V was clipped by 3 bases and J by 7 bases, with 6 bases between them. CDR3 length: 12 residues. In germline, CDR1 is MDHEN, CDR2 SYDVKM. The CDR3 coding sequence is TGTGCCAGCAGTTTCAGTCTCGGGGAGCTGTTTTTT. Amino acids: CASSFSLGELFF.

The chain carries TRBV7-2 and TRBJ2-7; the match to TRBD2 covers 8 bases. Germline V gene data show CDR1 as SGHTA and CDR2 as FQGNSA. The CDR3 totals 15 residues. Losses at the gene ends were 0 bases for V and 2 bases for J; bases not matched to a gene: 3. CDR3 amino acids: CASSLAERGPYEQYF. The CDR3 region has the DNA TGTGCCAGCAGCTTAGCGGAGCGGGGGCCCTACGAGCAGTACTTC.

By sample fraction, this clonotype is medium-sized. The genes are TRBV7-2 and TRBJ1-6; D unresolved. The germline V and J ends were trimmed by 1 base and 4 bases, with 2 bases remaining between them. CDR3 length: 13 residues. CDR1 and CDR2 from the germline V gene are SGHTA and FQGNSA. CDR3 nucleotides: TGTGCCAGCAGCTTAGGTTATAATTCACCCCTCCACTTT. This encodes CASSLGYNSPLHF.

The rearrangement links TRBV20-1 to TRBJ1-5, with D unclear. Per germline, CDR1 DFQATT and CDR2 SNEGSKA (reference sequence). This CDR3 has 13 residues. Between the trimmed V and J ends, which lost 5 bases and 3 bases, there was a span of 11 bases. The CDR3 sequence: CSAFTENNQPQHF. CDR3 bases: TGCAGTGCTTTTACAGAGAACAATCAGCCCCAGCATTTT.

This clonotype was seen at least ten times. This chain links TRBV12-3 or TRBV12-4 with TRBJ2-7; TRBD1 matches at 7 bases. With V trimmed by 6 bases and J by 13 bases, 12 bases remained unmatched. There are 12 residues in the CDR3. The CDR3 DNA follows: TGTGCCAGCAGCCCATACCCGGGACAGCTCTACTTC. The encoded protein is CASSPYPGQLYF.

This clonotype is termed medium-sized. The J gene is TRBJ2-3, the V gene TRBV6-6; 7 bases map to TRBD2. The CDR3 has 14 residues. V shed 5 bases and J 2 bases; nucleotides not matched to a gene: 4. Germline assignment: CDR1 MNHNY and CDR2 SVGAGI (reference sequence). CDR3 DNA: TGTGCCAGCAGTAGTAGCGGGCCCACAGATACGCAGTATTTT. Translated: CASSSSGPTDTQYF.

On this clonotype itself: This may stem from a read error, because a much larger clone lies one nucleotide away. The chain uses TRBV7-3 and TRBJ1-1, with unresolved D. The CDR3 extends over 13 amino acids. V lost 5 bases to trimming and J lost 5 bases, with 12 bases between them. Germline V CDR1 and CDR2: SGHTA, FQGTGA. DNA of the CDR3: TGTGCCAGCAGCCCGGCCATTGGGACTGAAGCTTTCTTT. Translation gives CASSPAIGTEAFF.